This T cell receptor (beta chain) was profiled in a study of vaccination and CD4 T cells after COVID-19. Study at large: The interval from dose two to post-vaccine sampling had a median of approximately 70 days, and it ranged from 14 to 241. The stimulus for the cells was overlapping spike peptides derived from SARS-CoV-2, HCoV-NL63, HCoV-OC43 and HCoV-229E. General study findings and limits: Detection of a median about 90% of reactive clones in convalescent patients was confined to the period after vaccination. Researchers report that 304 of 307 vaccine-specific clones in convalescent patients proved spike mono-reactive.

Sequenced with the Oncomine TCR Beta short-read assay was DNA taken from cultured CD4+ T cells. MiXCR, run by TCRdb on the PCR reads, gives a single entry per CDR3 protein. Of 15,000 to 20,000 distinct CDR3 sequences listed, around 58% were seen once; the top ten hold 9.4%. Treatment: roughly ten-day PBMC culture with coronavirus spike peptide pools or control peptides (ViraFEST assay). Germline CDR1 and CDR2: MDHEN and SYDVKM. J was trimmed by 5 bases and V by 6 bases; bases with no gene match: 4. The CDR3 loop spans 13 amino acids. In the case of this clonotype: Its antigen is still unknown.

The specimen was CD4+ T cells from blood, cultured in vitro. The source is a human donor who had recovered from COVID-19. The V call is TRBV28, the J call TRBJ2-7; 10 positions agree with TRBD2. CDR3 sequence: CASRLAGVNEQYF. The CDR3 nucleotides read TGTGCCAGCAGGCTAGCGGGAGTTAACGAGCAGTACTTC.